This T cell receptor beta chain is from a study of shared clonotypes between healthy human individuals. Across the whole study: Researchers drew samples from a couple of women and a few men aged 18 to 49. Study-level findings and limits: The four-donor shared clonotypes exceeded non-shared clonotypes in generation probability, with non-shared ones scoring lower.

As originally analysed: From ImmunoSEQ came sequences covering only the junction and carrying no quality scores, so filtering differed. Some clones are missing from TCRdb's copy, which holds only in-frame ones; the method was immunoSEQ multiplex PCR. V, J and clone size are taken as reported in that table, and D and trimming were inferred from the DNA itself. The repertoire holds 2 million to 3 million clones, with around nine tenths as singletons. As for this clone: Its target is not known.

The CDR3 has 11 residues. From germline, CDR1 is WNHNN and CDR2 SYGVQD (reference sequence). J lost 5 bases, V lost 8 bases, and 3 bases had no gene match. The sample was naive CD4+ T cells sorted from blood. Subset noted: CD45RA+ positively selected. The chain couples TRBV10-1 to TRBJ2-7, with 7 bases aligning to TRBD1. This clonotype was sampled from a man aged 18 to 29 in good health. In DNA form, the CDR3 reads TGCGCCAGCGGGGACAGAGACGAGCAGTACTTC. Protein product: CASGDRDEQYF.